This is a list of T cell receptor beta chains from one sample in a study of cytomegalovirus exposure and HLA in healthy donors. Only in-frame clones appear in the TCRdb table, and some are missing; sequencing was by immunoSEQ multiplex PCR. The table has some 60,000 clones, 75% to 90% seen once. Material: PBMCs. The receptors originated from a woman aged 40 to 55 in good health and CMV-seronegative. Each CDR3 is given with its conserved first and last residue. D genes are given only for firm matches. Size is omitted from some rows. Given values are once, few, many or a class for expanded clones.

cdr3_nt	cdr3_aa	d_call	v_call	j_call	clone_size
TGTGCCAGCAGCGTAGGTATACGGGGTGACTATGGCTACACCTTC	CASSVGIRGDYGYTF	NA	TRBV9	TRBJ1-2	few
TGTGCCAGCAGTCCGAGACAGGGGCAGGTCGGGCAGTACTTC	CASSPRQGQVGQYF	TRBD1	TRBV2	TRBJ2-7	NA
TGTGCCAGCAGTGATTTTCCCGCGGTCAACTCCTACGAGCAGTACTTC	CASSDFPAVNSYEQYF	NA	TRBV25-1	TRBJ2-7	NA
TGCGCCAGCAGCCCAACGACAGCCCAAGAGACCCAGTACTTC	CASSPTTAQETQYF	NA	TRBV5-1	TRBJ2-5	NA
TGCGCCAGCAGTTCGACAGATAGCGGGAGGCCCCCCTACGAGCAGTACTTC	CASSSTDSGRPPYEQYF	TRBD2	TRBV5-1	TRBJ2-7	NA
TGTGCCAGCAGTACTTGGACTAGCGGGACAGATGAGCAGTTCTTC	CASSTWTSGTDEQFF	TRBD2	TRBV25-1	TRBJ2-1	NA
TGTGCCAGCAGCTCGGGGGGATACGAGCAGTACTTC	CASSSGGYEQYF	TRBD2	TRBV4-2	TRBJ2-7	once
TGTGCCAGCAGCCCGACGTCCACTAGTAGTGAGCAGTTCTTC	CASSPTSTSSEQFF	NA	TRBV11-2	TRBJ2-1	NA
TGTGCCACCACACAGGGTTACGGCTACACCTTC	CATTQGYGYTF	NA	TRBV19	TRBJ1-2	NA
TGTGCCTGGAGTTCCGTAATGGAGAATTCACCCCAGCATTTT	CAWSSVMENSPQHF	NA	TRBV30	TRBJ1-5	NA
TGTGCCAGCGGGGTAGCGGGCGTGAAAAACATTCAGTACTTC	CASGVAGVKNIQYF	TRBD2	TRBV2	TRBJ2-4	NA
TGTGCCAGTAGTATACAGGCAGGGCGGAACACTGAAGCTTTCTTT	CASSIQAGRNTEAFF	NA	TRBV19	TRBJ1-1	NA
TGTGCCAGCAGCTTAACCCAACTAGCGGGAAACGAGCAGTACTTC	CASSLTQLAGNEQYF	TRBD2	TRBV7-9	TRBJ2-7	few
TGTGCCAGCAGGAGGGACAGCTCCACTGAAGCTTTCTTT	CASRRDSSTEAFF	TRBD1	TRBV6-1	TRBJ1-1	NA
TGTGCCAGCATGCCAGCGTGGACCGGGGAGCTGTTTTTT	CASMPAWTGELFF	NA	TRBV27	TRBJ2-2	NA
TGTGCCAGCAAGCAGGGGTTGGAGACCCAGTACTTC	CASKQGLETQYF	NA	TRBV28	TRBJ2-5	NA